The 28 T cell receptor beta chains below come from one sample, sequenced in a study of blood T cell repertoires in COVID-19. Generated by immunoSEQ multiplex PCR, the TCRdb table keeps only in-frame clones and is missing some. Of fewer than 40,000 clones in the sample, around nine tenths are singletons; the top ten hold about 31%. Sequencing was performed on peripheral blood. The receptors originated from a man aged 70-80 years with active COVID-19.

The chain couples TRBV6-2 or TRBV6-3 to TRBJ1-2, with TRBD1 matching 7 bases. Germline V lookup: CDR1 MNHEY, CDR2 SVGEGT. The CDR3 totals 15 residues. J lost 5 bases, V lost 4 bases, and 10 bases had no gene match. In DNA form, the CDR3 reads TGTGCCAGCAGTTCGCCCTCGACAGGGAGGTATGGCTACACCTTC. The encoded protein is CASSSPSTGRYGYTF.

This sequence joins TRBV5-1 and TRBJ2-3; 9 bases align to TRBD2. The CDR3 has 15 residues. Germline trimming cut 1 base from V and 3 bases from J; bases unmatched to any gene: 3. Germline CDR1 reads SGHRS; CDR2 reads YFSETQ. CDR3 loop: CASSLRGRATDTQYF. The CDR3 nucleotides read TGCGCCAGCAGCTTGCGCGGGAGGGCTACAGATACGCAGTATTTT. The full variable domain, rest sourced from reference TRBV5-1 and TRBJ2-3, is KAGVTQTPRYLIKTRGQQVTLSCSPISGHRSVSWYQQTPGQGLQFLFEYFSETQRNKGNFPGRFSGRQFSNSRSEMNVSTLELGDSALYLCASSLRGRATDTQYFGPGTRLTVL.

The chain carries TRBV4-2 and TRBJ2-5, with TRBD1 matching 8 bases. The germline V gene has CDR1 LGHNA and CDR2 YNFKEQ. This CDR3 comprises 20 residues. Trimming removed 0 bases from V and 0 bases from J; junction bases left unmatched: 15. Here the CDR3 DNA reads TGTGCCAGCAGCCAAGATCGGGGAGACAGGGGAAGGGGGTACCAAGAGACCCAGTACTTC. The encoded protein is CASSQDRGDRGRGYQETQYF.

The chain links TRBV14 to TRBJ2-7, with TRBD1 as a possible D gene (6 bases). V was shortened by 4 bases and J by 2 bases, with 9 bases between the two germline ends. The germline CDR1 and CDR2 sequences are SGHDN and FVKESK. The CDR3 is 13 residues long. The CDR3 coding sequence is TGTGCCAGCAGCCGACAGGTAACCTACGAGCAGTACTTC. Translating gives CASSRQVTYEQYF.

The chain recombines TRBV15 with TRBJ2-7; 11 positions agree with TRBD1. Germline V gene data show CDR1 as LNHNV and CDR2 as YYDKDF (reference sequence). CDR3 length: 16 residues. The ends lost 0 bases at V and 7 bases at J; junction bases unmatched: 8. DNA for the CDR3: TGTGCCACCAGCAGAGATTTAGGGACAGGGGGGCGAGAGCAGTACTTC. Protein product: CATSRDLGTGGREQYF.

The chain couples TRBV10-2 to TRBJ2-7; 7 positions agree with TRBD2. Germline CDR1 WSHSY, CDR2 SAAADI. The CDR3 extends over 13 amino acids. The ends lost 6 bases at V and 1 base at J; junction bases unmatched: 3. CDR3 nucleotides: TGCGCCAGCAGGGGGGGACTATCCTACGAGCAGTACTTC. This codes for CASRGGLSYEQYF.

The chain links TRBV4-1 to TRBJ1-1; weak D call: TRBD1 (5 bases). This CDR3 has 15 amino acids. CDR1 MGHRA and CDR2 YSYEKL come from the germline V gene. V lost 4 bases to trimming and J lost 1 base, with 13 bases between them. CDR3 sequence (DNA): TGCGCCAGCAGCCTTATAGAAACAGGGAACACTGAAGCTTTCTTT. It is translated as CASSLIETGNTEAFF.

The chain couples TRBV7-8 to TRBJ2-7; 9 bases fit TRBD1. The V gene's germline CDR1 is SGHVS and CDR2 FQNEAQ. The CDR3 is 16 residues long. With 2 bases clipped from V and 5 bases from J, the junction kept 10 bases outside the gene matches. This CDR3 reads CASSLSVTGGGHEQYF. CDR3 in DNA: TGTGCCAGCAGCTTATCGGTGACAGGGGGTGGTCACGAGCAGTACTTC. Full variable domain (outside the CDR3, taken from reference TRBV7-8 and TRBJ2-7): GAGVSQSPRYKVAKRGQDVALRCDPISGHVSLFWYQQALGQGPEFLTYFQNEAQLDKSGLPSDRFFAERPEGSVSTLKIQRTQQEDSAVYLCASSLSVTGGGHEQYFGPGTRLTVT.

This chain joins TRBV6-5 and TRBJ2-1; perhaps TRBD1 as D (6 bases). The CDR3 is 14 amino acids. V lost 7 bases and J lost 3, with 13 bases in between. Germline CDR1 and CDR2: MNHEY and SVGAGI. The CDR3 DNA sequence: TGTGCCAGCACCCGGCAGGGGCTCTACAATGAGCAGTTCTTC. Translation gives CASTRQGLYNEQFF.

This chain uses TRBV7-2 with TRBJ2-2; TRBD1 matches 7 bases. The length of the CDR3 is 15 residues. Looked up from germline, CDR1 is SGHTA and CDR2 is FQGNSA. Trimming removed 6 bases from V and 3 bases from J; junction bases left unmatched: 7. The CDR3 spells CASSLGTAYTGELFF. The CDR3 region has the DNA TGTGCCAGCAGTCTCGGGACAGCTTACACCGGGGAGCTGTTTTTT.

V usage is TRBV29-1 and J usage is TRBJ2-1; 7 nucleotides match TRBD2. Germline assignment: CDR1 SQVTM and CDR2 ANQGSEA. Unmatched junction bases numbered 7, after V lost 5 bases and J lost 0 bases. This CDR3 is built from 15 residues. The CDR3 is CSVSVGGSSYNEQFF. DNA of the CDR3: TGCAGCGTTTCGGTCGGGGGGAGCTCCTACAATGAGCAGTTCTTC.

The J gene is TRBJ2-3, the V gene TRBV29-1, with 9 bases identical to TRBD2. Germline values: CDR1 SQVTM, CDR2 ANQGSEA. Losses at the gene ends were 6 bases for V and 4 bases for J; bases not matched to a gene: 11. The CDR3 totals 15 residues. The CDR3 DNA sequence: TGCAGCGTGGAACTTAGCGGGAGTGTGGCAGATACGCAGTATTTT. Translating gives CSVELSGSVADTQYF.

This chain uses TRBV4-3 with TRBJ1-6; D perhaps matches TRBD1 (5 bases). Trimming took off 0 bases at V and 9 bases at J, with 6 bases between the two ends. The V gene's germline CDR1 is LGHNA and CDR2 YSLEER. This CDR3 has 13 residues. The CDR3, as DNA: TGCGCCAGCAGCCAAGACGGGGGTTCACCCCTCCACTTT. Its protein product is CASSQDGGSPLHF.

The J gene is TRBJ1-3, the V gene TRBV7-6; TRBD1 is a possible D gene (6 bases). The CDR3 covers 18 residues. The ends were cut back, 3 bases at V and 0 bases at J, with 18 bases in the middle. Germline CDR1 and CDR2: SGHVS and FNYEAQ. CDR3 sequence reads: CASSLGPQGPSSGNTIYF. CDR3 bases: TGTGCCAGCAGCTTGGGGCCACAGGGCCCGAGCTCTGGAAACACCATATATTTT. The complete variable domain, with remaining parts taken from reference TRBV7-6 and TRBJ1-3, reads GAGVSQSPRYKVTKRGQDVALRCDPISGHVSLYWYRQALGQGPEFLTYFNYEAQQDKSGLPNDRFSAERPEGSISTLTIQRTEQRDSAMYRCASSLGPQGPSSGNTIYFGEGSWLTVV.

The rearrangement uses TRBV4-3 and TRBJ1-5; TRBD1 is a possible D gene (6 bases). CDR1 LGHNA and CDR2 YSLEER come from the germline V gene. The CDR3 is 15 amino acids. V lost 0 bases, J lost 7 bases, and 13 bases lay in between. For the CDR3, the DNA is TGCGCCAGCAGCCAAGAGGTATCGAGGGGGCAGCCCCAGCATTTT. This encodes CASSQEVSRGQPQHF.

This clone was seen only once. CDR3 nucleotides: TGTGCCACCAGTGATTCCGTGTATGGCTACACCTTC. As protein: CATSDSVYGYTF. The chain has TRBV24-1 and TRBJ1-2; D is unresolved. Germline V lookup: CDR1 KGHDR, CDR2 SFDVKD. The V gene lost 2 bases and the J gene lost 5 bases, with 5 bases spanning the gap. This CDR3 has 12 amino acids.

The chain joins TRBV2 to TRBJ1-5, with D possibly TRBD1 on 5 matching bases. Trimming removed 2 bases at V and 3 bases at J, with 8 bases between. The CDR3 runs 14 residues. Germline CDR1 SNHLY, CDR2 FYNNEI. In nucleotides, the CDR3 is TGTGCCAGCAGTGAACAGGGTTACAATCAGCCCCAGCATTTT. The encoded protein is CASSEQGYNQPQHF.

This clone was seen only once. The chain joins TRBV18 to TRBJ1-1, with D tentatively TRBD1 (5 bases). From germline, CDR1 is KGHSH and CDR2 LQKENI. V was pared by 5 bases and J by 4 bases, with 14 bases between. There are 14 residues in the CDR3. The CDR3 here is CASSRRGWFTEAFF. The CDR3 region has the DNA TGTGCCAGCTCAAGGCGGGGGTGGTTCACTGAAGCTTTCTTT.

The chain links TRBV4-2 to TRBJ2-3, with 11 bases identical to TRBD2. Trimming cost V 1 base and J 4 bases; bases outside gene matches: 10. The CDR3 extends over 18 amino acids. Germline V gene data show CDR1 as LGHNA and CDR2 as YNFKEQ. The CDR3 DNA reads TGTGCCAGCAGCCAAGGAAGGTTAACTAGCGGGGGTGCAGATACGCAGTATTTT. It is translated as CASSQGRLTSGGADTQYF.

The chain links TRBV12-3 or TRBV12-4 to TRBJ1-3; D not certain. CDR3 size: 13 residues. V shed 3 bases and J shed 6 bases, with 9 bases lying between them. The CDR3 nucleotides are TGTGCCAGCAGTTTCGAGGCGACAAACACCATATATTTT. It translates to CASSFEATNTIYF.

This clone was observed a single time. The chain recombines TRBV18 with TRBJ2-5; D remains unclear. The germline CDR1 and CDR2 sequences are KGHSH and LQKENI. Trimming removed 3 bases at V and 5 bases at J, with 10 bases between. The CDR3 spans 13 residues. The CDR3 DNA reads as TGTGCCAGCTCACCCTCCAGGCCTGAGACCCAGTACTTC. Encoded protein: CASSPSRPETQYF.

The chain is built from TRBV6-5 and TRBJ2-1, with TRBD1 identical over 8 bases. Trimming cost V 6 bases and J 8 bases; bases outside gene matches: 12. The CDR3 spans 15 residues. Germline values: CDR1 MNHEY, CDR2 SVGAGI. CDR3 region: CASSPGDRRTDEQFF. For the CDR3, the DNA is TGTGCCAGCAGCCCAGGGGACAGGAGGACCGATGAGCAGTTCTTC.

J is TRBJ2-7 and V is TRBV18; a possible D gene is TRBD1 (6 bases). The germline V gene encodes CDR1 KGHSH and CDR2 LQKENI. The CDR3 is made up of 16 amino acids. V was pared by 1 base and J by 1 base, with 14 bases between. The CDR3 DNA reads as TGTGCCAGCTCACCACGATCTCAACAGGGATCCTACGAGCAGTACTTC. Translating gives CASSPRSQQGSYEQYF.

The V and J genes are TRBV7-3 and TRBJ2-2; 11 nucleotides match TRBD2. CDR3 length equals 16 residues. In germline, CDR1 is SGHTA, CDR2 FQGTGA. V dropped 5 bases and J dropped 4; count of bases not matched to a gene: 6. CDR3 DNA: TGTGCCAGCAGCCTAGCGGGAGGACCGGGCACCGGGGAGCTGTTTTTT. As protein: CASSLAGGPGTGELFF.

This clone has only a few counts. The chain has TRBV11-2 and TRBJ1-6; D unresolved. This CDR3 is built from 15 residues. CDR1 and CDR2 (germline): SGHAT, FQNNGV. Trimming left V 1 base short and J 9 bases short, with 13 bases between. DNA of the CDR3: TGTGCCAGCAGCTTAGCCCCCAGCGTGGGTTCACCCCTCCACTTT. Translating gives CASSLAPSVGSPLHF.

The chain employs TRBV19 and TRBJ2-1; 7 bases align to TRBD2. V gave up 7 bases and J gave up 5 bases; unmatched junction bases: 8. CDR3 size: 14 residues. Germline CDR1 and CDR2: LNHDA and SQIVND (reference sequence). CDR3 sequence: CASNVGGGHNEQFF. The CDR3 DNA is TGTGCCAGTAATGTGGGGGGGGGTCACAATGAGCAGTTCTTC.

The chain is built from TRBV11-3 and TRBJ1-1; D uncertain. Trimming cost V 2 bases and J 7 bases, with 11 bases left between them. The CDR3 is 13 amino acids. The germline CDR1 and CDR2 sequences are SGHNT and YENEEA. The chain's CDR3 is CASSLNAGLEAFF. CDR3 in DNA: TGTGCCAGCAGCTTAAATGCCGGTCTTGAAGCTTTCTTT.

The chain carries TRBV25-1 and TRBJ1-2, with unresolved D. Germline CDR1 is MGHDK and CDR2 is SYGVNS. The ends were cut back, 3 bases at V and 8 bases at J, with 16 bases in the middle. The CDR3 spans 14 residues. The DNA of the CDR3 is TGTGCCAGCAGTGACACACGGGGAACTGTCGGCTACACCTTC. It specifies CASSDTRGTVGYTF.